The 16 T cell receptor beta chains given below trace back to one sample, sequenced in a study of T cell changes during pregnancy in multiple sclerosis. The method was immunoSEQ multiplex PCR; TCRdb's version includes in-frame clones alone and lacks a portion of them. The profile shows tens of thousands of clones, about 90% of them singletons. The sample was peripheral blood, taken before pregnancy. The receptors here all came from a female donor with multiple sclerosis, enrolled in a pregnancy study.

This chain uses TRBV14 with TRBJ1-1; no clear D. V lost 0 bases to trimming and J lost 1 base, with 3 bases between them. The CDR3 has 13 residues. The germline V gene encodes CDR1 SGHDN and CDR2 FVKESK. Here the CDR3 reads CASSQDRNTEAFF. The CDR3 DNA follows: TGTGCCAGCAGCCAAGACAGGAACACTGAAGCTTTCTTT. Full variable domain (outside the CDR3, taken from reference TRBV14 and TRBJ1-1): EAGVTQFPSHSVIEKGQTVTLRCDPISGHDNLYWYRRVMGKEIKFLLHFVKESKQDESGMPNNRFLAERTGGTYSTLKVQPAELEDSGVYFCASSQDRNTEAFFGQGTRLTVV.

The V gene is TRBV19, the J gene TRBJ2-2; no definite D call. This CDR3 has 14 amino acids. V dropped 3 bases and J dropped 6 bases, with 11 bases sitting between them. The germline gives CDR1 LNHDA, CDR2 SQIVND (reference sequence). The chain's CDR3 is CASSIILFSGELFF. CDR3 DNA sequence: TGTGCCAGTAGTATTATACTATTTTCCGGGGAGCTGTTTTTT.

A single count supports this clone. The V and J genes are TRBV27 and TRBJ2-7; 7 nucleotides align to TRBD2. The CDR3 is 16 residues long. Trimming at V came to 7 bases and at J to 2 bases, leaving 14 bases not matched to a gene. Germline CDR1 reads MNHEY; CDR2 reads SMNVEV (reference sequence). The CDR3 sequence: CASKFSFSGLTYEQYF. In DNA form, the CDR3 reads TGTGCCAGCAAGTTCTCCTTTAGCGGGCTTACCTACGAGCAGTACTTC.

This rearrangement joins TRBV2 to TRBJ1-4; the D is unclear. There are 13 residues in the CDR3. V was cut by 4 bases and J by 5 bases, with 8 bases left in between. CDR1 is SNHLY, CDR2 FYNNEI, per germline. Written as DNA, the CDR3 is TGTGCCAGCAGTGTAGTCCTAAATGAAAAACTGTTTTTT. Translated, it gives CASSVVLNEKLFF. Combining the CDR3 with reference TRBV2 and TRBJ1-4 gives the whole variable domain EPEVTQTPSHQVTQMGQEVILRCVPISNHLYFYWYRQILGQKVEFLVSFYNNEISEKSEIFDDQFSVERPDGSNFTLKIRSTKLEDSAMYFCASSVVLNEKLFFGSGTQLSVL.

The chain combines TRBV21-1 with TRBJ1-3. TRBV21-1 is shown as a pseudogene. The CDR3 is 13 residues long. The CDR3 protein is CASQRGRGNTIYF. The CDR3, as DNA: TGTGCCAGCCAGAGAGGGAGGGGTAACACCATATATTTT.

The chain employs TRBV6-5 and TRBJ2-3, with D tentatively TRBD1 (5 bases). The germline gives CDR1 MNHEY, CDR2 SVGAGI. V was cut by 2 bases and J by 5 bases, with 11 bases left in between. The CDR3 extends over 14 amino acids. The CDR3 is CASSYARAEDTQYF. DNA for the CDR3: TGTGCCAGCAGTTACGCCAGGGCCGAAGATACGCAGTATTTT.

CDR3 bases: TGCGCCAGCAGTCCCCCGACTAGCGGGAGTTCCCACGAGCAGTACTTC. This translates into CASSPPTSGSSHEQYF. V gene TRBV10-1 combines with J gene TRBJ2-7; TRBD2 agrees at 12 bases. With V trimmed by 5 bases and J by 5 bases, 10 bases remained unmatched. This CDR3 contains 16 residues. From germline, CDR1 is WNHNN and CDR2 SYGVQD (reference sequence).

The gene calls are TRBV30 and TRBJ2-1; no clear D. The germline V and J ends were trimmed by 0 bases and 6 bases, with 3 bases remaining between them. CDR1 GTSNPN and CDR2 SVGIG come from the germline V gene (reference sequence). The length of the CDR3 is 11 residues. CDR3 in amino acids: CAWSVLNEQFF. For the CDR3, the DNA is TGTGCCTGGAGTGTACTCAATGAGCAGTTCTTC.

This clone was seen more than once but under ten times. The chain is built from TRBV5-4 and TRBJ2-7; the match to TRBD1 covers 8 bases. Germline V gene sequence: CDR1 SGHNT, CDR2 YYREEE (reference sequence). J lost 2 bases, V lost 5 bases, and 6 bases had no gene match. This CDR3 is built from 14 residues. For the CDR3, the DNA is TGTGCCAGCAGGGTCGAGACAGGGGCCTACGAGCAGTACTTC. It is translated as CASRVETGAYEQYF.

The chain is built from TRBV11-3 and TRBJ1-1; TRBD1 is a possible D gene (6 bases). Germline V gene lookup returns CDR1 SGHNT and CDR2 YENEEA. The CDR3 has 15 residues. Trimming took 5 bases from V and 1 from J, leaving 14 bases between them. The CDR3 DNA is TGTGCCAGCAGCGCCTCGGGACAACAGAACACTGAAGCTTTCTTT. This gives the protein CASSASGQQNTEAFF.

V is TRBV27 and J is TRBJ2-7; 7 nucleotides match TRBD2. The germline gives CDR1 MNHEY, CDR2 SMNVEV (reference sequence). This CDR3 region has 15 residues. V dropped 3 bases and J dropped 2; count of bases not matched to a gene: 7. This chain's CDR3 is CASSFRAGATYEQYF. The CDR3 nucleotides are TGTGCCAGCAGTTTTAGGGCGGGAGCCACCTACGAGCAGTACTTC.

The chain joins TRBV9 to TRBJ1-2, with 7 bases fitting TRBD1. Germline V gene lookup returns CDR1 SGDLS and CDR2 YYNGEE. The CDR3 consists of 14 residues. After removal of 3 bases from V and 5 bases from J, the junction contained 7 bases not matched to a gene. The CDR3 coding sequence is TGTGCCAGCAGCGCTCAGGGGGGCCTGTATGGCTACACCTTC. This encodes CASSAQGGLYGYTF.

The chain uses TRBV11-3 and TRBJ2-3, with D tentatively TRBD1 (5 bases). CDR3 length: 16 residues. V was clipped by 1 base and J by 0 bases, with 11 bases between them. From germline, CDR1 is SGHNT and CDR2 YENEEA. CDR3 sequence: CASSLAPGPSTDTQYF. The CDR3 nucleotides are TGTGCCAGCAGCTTAGCTCCAGGGCCAAGCACAGATACGCAGTATTTT. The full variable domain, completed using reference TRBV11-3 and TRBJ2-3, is EAGVVQSPRYKIIEKKQPVAFWCNPISGHNTLYWYLQNLGQGPELLIRYENEEAVDDSQLPKDRFSAERLKGVDSTLKIQPAELGDSAVYLCASSLAPGPSTDTQYFGPGTRLTVL.

As DNA, the CDR3 is TGCGCCAGCAGCGGTAGATCTAGCGGCACCGGGGAGCTGTTTTTT. This sequence encodes CASSGRSSGTGELFF. The chain recombines TRBV5-1 with TRBJ2-2, with 7 bases fitting TRBD2. Germline loops: CDR1 SGHRS, CDR2 YFSETQ. Unmatched junction bases numbered 7, after V lost 4 bases and J lost 4 bases. The CDR3 covers 15 residues.

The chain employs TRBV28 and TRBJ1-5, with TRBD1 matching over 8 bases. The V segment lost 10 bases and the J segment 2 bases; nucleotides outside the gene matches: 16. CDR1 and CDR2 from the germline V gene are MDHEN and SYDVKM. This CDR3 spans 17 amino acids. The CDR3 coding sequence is TGTGCCACCCACAGGGGGTCTTCGGGTGGAGGCAATCAGCCCCAGCATTTT. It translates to CATHRGSSGGGNQPQHF.

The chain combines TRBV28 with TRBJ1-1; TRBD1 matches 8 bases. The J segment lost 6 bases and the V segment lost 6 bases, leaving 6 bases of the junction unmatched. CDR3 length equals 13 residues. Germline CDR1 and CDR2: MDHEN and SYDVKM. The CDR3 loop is CASRGRGQAEAFF. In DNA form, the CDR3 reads TGTGCCAGCAGGGGCAGGGGGCAGGCTGAAGCTTTCTTT.